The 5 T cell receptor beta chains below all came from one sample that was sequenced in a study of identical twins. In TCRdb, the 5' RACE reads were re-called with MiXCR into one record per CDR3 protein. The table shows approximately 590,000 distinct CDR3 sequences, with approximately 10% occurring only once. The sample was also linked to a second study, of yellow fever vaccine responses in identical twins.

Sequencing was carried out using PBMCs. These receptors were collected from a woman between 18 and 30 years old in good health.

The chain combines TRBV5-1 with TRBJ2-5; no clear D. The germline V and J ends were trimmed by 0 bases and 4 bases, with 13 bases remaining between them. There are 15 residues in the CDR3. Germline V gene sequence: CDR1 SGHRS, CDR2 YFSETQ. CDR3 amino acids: CASSLAPEGRETQYF. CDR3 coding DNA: TGCGCCAGCAGCTTGGCTCCAGAAGGACGAGAGACCCAGTACTTC. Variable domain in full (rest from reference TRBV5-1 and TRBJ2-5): KAGVTQTPRYLIKTRGQQVTLSCSPISGHRSVSWYQQTPGQGLQFLFEYFSETQRNKGNFPGRFSGRQFSNSRSEMNVSTLELGDSALYLCASSLAPEGRETQYFGPGTRLLVL.

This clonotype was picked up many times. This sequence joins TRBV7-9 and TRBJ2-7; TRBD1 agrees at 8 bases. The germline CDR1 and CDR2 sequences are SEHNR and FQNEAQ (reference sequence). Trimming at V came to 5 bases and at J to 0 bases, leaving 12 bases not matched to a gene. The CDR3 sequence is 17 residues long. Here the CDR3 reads CASSHQRRDRNSYEQYF. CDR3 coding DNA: TGTGCCAGCAGCCACCAAAGGCGGGACAGGAACTCCTACGAGCAGTACTTC.

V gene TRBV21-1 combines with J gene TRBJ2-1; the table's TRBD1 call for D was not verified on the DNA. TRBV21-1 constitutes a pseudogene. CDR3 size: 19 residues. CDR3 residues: CASSPCPKIAVDSYNEQFF. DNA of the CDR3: TGTGCCAGCAGTCCCTGTCCTAAGATAGCGGTAGACTCCTACAATGAGCAGTTCTTC.

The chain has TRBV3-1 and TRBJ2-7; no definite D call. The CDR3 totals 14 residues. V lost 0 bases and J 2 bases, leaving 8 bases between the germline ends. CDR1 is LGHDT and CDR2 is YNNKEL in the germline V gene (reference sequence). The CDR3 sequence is CASSQDHLAYEQYF. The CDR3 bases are TGTGCCAGCAGCCAAGATCATCTAGCCTACGAGCAGTACTTC.

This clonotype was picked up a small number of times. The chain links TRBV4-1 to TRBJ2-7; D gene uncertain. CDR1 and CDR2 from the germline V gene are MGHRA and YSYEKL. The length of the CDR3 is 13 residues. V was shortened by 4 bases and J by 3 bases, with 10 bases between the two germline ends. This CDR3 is CASSRLVSYEQYF. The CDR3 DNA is TGCGCCAGCAGCCGTCTGGTAAGCTACGAGCAGTACTTC.